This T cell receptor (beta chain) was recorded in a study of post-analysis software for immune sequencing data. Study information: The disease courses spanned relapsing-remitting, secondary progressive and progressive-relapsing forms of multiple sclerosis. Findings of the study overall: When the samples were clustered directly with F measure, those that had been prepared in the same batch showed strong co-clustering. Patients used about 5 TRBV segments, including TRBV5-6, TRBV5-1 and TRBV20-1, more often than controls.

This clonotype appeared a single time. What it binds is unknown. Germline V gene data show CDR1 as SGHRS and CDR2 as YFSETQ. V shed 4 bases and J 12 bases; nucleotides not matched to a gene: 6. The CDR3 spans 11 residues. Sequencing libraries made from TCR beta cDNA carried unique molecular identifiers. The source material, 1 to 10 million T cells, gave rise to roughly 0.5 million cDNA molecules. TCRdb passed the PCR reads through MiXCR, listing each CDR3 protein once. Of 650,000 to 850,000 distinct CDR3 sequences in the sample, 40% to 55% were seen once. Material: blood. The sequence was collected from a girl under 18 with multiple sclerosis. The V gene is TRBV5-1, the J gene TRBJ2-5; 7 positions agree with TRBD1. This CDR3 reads CASSTTGTEYF. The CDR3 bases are TGCGCCAGCAGCACCACCGGGACAGAGTACTTC.